This record covers a single TCR beta chain. Its antigen is unidentified. TCRdb ran MiXCR on the 5' RACE reads and lists one entry per CDR3 protein. In the table there are approximately 200,000 distinct CDR3 sequences, around 13% of which are singletons. This sample stems from a study of CD8 T cells in ankylosing spondylitis. Study-level findings and limits: A TCR beta motif made of several highly homologous variants seemed typical of ankylosing spondylitis blood. Some motif variants had been reported before (in reactive arthritis synovial fluid and blood). Relatively rare in peripheral blood, disease-linked clones were also CD8+. Disease-linked clones were reportedly significantly enriched in matched ankylosing spondylitis synovial fluid.

Trimming removed 4 bases from V and 5 bases from J; junction bases left unmatched: 8. Looked up from germline, CDR1 is SGHVS and CDR2 is FNYEAQ. The length of the CDR3 is 15 residues. Sequenced material: blood, either unsorted or a sorted T cell fraction (not recorded which). The chain links TRBV7-6 to TRBJ2-3; the match to TRBD1 covers 8 bases. This receptor was taken from a male donor with ankylosing spondylitis or in good health (not recorded which). CDR3: CASSSGQGSVDTQYF. The DNA for the CDR3 is TGTGCCAGCAGCTCCGGACAGGGAAGTGTAGATACGCAGTATTTT.